The 13 T cell receptor beta chains below were found in one sample sequenced in a study of shared clonotypes between healthy human individuals. The protocol was immunoSEQ multiplex PCR, while the TCRdb copy is restricted to in-frame clones and leaves out a portion. This sample yields under 2,000,000 clones, of which about 95% are seen a single time; 1% to 1.5% belongs to the top ten. Only CD45RO-negative cells positively selected for CCR7 counted as naive CD8 cells, so terminally differentiated effector memory CD45RA+ cells were excluded. The specimen sequenced was naive CD8+ T cells sorted from blood. Receptor source: a man younger than 35 in good health.

The V gene is TRBV5-1, the J gene TRBJ2-7, with 7 nucleotides matching TRBD1. This CDR3 is 18 amino acids long. V trimming: 0 bases; J trimming: 0 bases; junction bases outside the gene matches: 12. CDR1 SGHRS and CDR2 YFSETQ come from the germline V gene. The CDR3 DNA follows: TGCGCCAGCAGCTTGGAATATACATTGACAGGGAGCTCCTACGAGCAGTACTTC. This codes for CASSLEYTLTGSSYEQYF.

The rearrangement joins TRBV4-1 to TRBJ1-6; D is ambiguous. Germline CDR1 is MGHRA and CDR2 is YSYEKL. V shed 1 base and J shed 14 bases, with 18 bases lying between them. CDR3 size: 15 residues. The CDR3, as DNA: TGCGCCAGCAGCCAAGCTATAGGACGGCAGAAGGCCCTCCACTTT. Translated: CASSQAIGRQKALHF.

The chain has TRBV5-1 and TRBJ2-7, with TRBD1 matching over 11 bases. The V gene end was trimmed by 0 bases and the J gene end by 5 bases; junction bases not matched to a gene: 4. This CDR3 spans 15 amino acids. The germline gives CDR1 SGHRS, CDR2 YFSETQ. The CDR3 bases are TGCGCCAGCAGCTTGGCGGACAGGGGGCGGGACGAGCAGTACTTC. Its protein is CASSLADRGRDEQYF.

The rearrangement joins TRBV5-4 to TRBJ1-2; D is uncertain. CDR3 length: 13 residues. Trimming cost V 0 bases and J 10 bases, with 13 bases left between them. The V gene's germline CDR1 is SGHNT and CDR2 YYREEE (reference sequence). The CDR3 protein is CASSLEQEYDYTF. CDR3 in DNA: TGTGCCAGCAGCTTGGAGCAGGAGTACGACTACACCTTC.

This chain joins TRBV5-1 and TRBJ2-3; D call uncertain. CDR1 and CDR2 from the germline V gene are SGHRS and YFSETQ. The length of the CDR3 is 15 residues. V lost 4 bases to trimming and J lost 5 bases, with 17 bases between them. The CDR3 DNA follows: TGCGCCAGCAGCATGACTGTGGATGGAGAAGATACGCAGTATTTT. It translates to CASSMTVDGEDTQYF.

The chain combines TRBV4-1 with TRBJ2-2; a possible D gene is TRBD1 (6 bases). This CDR3 region has 15 residues. V dropped 4 bases and J dropped 0 bases, with 9 bases sitting between them. Germline lookup yields CDR1 MGHRA and CDR2 YSYEKL. This CDR3 is CASSPRGSNTGELFF. In DNA, the CDR3 is TGCGCCAGCAGCCCCAGGGGATCGAACACCGGGGAGCTGTTTTTT.

The DNA of the CDR3 is TGTGCCACCGGACGTCCGAACACTGAAGCTTTCTTT. Translated: CATGRPNTEAFF. This chain connects TRBV28 to TRBJ1-1, with unresolved D. Germline CDR1 is MDHEN and CDR2 is SYDVKM. The CDR3 has 12 residues. Between the trimmed V and J ends, which lost 10 bases and 1 base, there was a span of 10 bases.

The J gene is TRBJ1-2, the V gene TRBV5-1; tentative D call: TRBD1 (5 bases). The CDR3 totals 15 residues. V lost 0 bases to trimming and J lost 8 bases, with 17 bases between them. The germline gives CDR1 SGHRS, CDR2 YFSETQ. The CDR3 DNA reads TGCGCCAGCAGCTTGGTCGAGTCAGGGTCCCTGGGCTACACCTTC. Residues: CASSLVESGSLGYTF.

The chain links TRBV5-1 to TRBJ1-2; TRBD1 agrees at 7 bases. CDR1 and CDR2 from the germline V gene are SGHRS and YFSETQ. After removal of 4 bases from V and 3 bases from J, the junction contained 12 bases not matched to a gene. The CDR3 runs 16 residues. Here the CDR3 reads CASSPATGANDYGYTF. As DNA, the CDR3 is TGCGCCAGCAGCCCTGCTACAGGGGCTAACGACTATGGCTACACCTTC.

This clone was picked up one time. This CDR3 is also generated by other DNA sequences in the sample. The chain has TRBV27 and TRBJ2-1; D might be TRBD1 (5 bases). CDR1 MNHEY and CDR2 SMNVEV come from the germline V gene (reference sequence). Deletions cut 2 bases from V and 8 bases from J, with 7 bases between. The CDR3 is 12 residues long. In DNA, the CDR3 is TGTGCCAGCAGTTTAAGGGGTGATGAGCAGTTCTTC. Residues: CASSLRGDEQFF.

The chain couples TRBV5-1 to TRBJ1-1; TRBD1 might be the D (6 bases). The V gene's germline CDR1 is SGHRS and CDR2 YFSETQ. The length of the CDR3 is 14 residues. V lost 2 bases, J lost 1 base, and 9 bases lay in between. DNA for the CDR3: TGCGCCAGCAGCTTTGACAGGAAGAACACTGAAGCTTTCTTT. This sequence encodes CASSFDRKNTEAFF.

The gene calls are TRBV6-5 and TRBJ1-6; D perhaps matches TRBD1 (5 bases). CDR1 and CDR2 from the germline V gene are MNHEY and SVGAGI. CDR3 size: 14 residues. V shed 0 bases and J shed 7 bases, with 7 bases lying between them. The CDR3 here is CASSYSGENSPLHF. The CDR3 DNA follows: TGTGCCAGCAGTTACTCAGGGGAGAATTCACCCCTCCACTTT.

This rearrangement joins TRBV5-8 to TRBJ2-2; 9 nucleotides align to TRBD1. V lost 2 bases, J lost 3 bases, and 2 bases stayed unmatched. Germline-derived CDR1 and CDR2 are SGHTS and YDEGEE. The CDR3 extends over 15 amino acids. CDR3 loop: CASSFRDRDTGELFF. As DNA, the CDR3 is TGTGCCAGCAGCTTCCGGGACAGGGACACCGGGGAGCTGTTTTTT.